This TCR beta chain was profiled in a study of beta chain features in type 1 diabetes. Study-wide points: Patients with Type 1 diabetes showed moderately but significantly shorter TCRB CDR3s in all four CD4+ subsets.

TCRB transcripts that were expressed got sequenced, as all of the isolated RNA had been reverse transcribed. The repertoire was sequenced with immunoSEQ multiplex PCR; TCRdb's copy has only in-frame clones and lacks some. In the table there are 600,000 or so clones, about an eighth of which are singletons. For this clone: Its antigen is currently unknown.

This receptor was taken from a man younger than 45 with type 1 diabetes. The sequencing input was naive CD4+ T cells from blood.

The CDR3 DNA is TGTGCCAGCAGCTTCAGGGTTGAGGAGACCCAGTACTTC. Amino acids: CASSFRVEETQYF. V is TRBV13 and J is TRBJ2-5; weak D call: TRBD1 (5 bases). Germline CDR1 PRHDT, CDR2 FYEKMQ (reference sequence). This CDR3 has 13 residues. V was pared by 3 bases and J by 5 bases, with 10 bases between.